This T cell receptor beta chain came from a study of T cells in tuberculosis. Whole-study results and caveats: Active tuberculosis alpha repertoires lay closer to GMM-specific TCRs than controls'. The TCR-beta difference was not significant; alpha differences partly reflected length.

Assay used: immunoSEQ multiplex PCR; TCRdb lists only in-frame clones, some missing. The sample records some 31,000 clones, roughly 96% being singletons. Looked up from germline, CDR1 is SEHNR and CDR2 is FQNEAQ (reference sequence). The CDR3 consists of 13 residues. Trimming took 4 bases from V and 8 from J, leaving 14 bases between them. Tuberculin skin test and IGRA determined adolescents' latent tuberculosis status at entry. Only one count was recorded for this clone. Its antigen is not identified. The sample was PBMCs. The receptor was derived from a donor under 30 with latent tuberculosis or without tuberculosis infection. The V call is TRBV7-9, the J call TRBJ1-2; maybe TRBD1 (6 bases). The CDR3 spells CASSSQGYEGYTF. As DNA, the CDR3 is TGTGCCAGCAGCTCGCAGGGGTACGAAGGCTACACCTTC.